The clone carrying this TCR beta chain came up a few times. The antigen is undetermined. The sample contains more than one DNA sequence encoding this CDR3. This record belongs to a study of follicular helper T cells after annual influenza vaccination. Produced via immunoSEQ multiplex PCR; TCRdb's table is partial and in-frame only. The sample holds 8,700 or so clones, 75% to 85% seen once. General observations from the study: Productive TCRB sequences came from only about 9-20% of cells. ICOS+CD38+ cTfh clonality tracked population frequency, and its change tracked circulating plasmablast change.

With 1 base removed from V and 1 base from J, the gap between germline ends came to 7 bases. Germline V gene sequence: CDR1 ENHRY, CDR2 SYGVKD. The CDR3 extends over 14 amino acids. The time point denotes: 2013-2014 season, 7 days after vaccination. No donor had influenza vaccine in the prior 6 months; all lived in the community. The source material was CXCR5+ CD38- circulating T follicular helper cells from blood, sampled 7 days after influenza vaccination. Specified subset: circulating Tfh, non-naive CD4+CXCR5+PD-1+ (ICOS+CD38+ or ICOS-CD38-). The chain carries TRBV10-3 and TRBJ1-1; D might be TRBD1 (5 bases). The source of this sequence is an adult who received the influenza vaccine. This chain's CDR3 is CAISEWGGNTEAFF. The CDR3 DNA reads TGTGCCATCAGTGAGTGGGGGGGGAACACTGAAGCTTTCTTT.